Listed below are T cell receptor beta chains from one sample, sequenced in a study of T cells in localized non-small cell lung cancer. Profiling relied on immunoSEQ multiplex PCR, and the TCRdb table lists in-frame clones only, not all of them. This table holds 10,000 to 13,000 clones, approximately 48% found once. This specimen consisted of lymph node tissue, obtained before any cancer treatment. The receptors were sampled from a woman between 35 and 70 years old with stage II squamous cell lung carcinoma. CDR3s include the opening cysteine and the closing phenylalanine or tryptophan. D genes are given only for firm matches. Clone sizes are given selectively: once, few, many, or a class where the clone is expanded.

cdr3_aa,cdr3_nt,v_call,d_call,clone_size,j_call
CASSLTGDSNQPQHF,TGTGCCAGCAGTCTGACAGGGGATAGCAATCAGCCCCAGCATTTT,TRBV9,TRBD1,-,TRBJ1-5
CATSRDWWGANTEAFF,TGTGCCACCAGCAGAGATTGGTGGGGGGCTAACACTGAAGCTTTCTTT,TRBV15,-,-,TRBJ1-1
CASSSWVTTGELFF,TGTGCCAGCAGTTCATGGGTAACCACCGGGGAGCTGTTTTTT,TRBV28,-,-,TRBJ2-2
CAWSLRGYEQYF,TGTGCCTGGAGCCTACGGGGCTACGAGCAGTACTTC,TRBV30,-,-,TRBJ2-7
CASKGTTEDTQYF,TGTGCCAGCAAAGGAACCACGGAGGATACGCAGTATTTT,TRBV6-8,-,-,TRBJ2-3
CAGGLGTNYGYTF,TGTGCCGGCGGACTGGGGACTAACTATGGCTACACCTTC,TRBV6-8,-,-,TRBJ1-2
CASLRFSGNTIYF,TGTGCCAGCCTAAGGTTTTCTGGAAACACCATATATTTT,TRBV28,-,-,TRBJ1-3
CATAGSQGQKNNEQFF,TGTGCCACCGCGGGGAGTCAAGGACAGAAGAACAATGAGCAGTTCTTC,TRBV18,-,-,TRBJ2-1
CASSLVAGGTDTQYF,TGCGCCAGCAGCTTGGTTGCGGGGGGCACAGATACGCAGTATTTT,TRBV5-1,TRBD2,-,TRBJ2-3
CASSRLLYTEAFF,TGTGCCAGCAGCCGACTCTTGTACACTGAAGCTTTCTTT,TRBV6-8,-,-,TRBJ1-1
CASSWDRLSEQYF,TGTGCCAGTAGTTGGGACAGGCTCTCCGAGCAGTACTTC,TRBV19,TRBD1,-,TRBJ2-7
CASSYSRANNEQFF,TGTGCCAGCAGTTACTCGAGGGCAAACAATGAGCAGTTCTTC,TRBV6-8,-,few,TRBJ2-1
CASSFGQGARGQPQHF,TGTGCCAGCAGTTTCGGTCAGGGGGCGCGGGGTCAGCCCCAGCATTTT,TRBV28,TRBD1,-,TRBJ1-5
CASSLKQGFNYGYTF,TGTGCCAGCTCACTGAAACAGGGTTTTAACTATGGCTACACCTTC,TRBV18,-,-,TRBJ1-2
CASTPAARYGYTF,TGTGCCAGCACTCCGGCGGCTCGCTATGGCTACACCTTC,TRBV6-8,-,few,TRBJ1-2
CASALAGEQYF,TGTGCTAGTGCCCTAGCGGGGGAGCAGTACTTC,TRBV12-5,TRBD2,-,TRBJ2-7
CASSEGSSGANVLTF,TGCGCCAGCAGTGAAGGGAGCTCTGGGGCCAACGTCCTGACTTTC,TRBV10-1,-,-,TRBJ2-6
CATSRDFSATNEKLFF,TGTGCCACCAGCAGAGATTTCAGTGCAACTAATGAAAAACTGTTTTTT,TRBV15,-,once,TRBJ1-4
CASSSDTQGVHTEAFF,TGTGCCAGCAGTTCCGACACACAGGGGGTCCACACTGAAGCTTTCTTT,TRBV6-8,TRBD1,few,TRBJ1-1
CASSLGGQGVGETQYF,TGCGCCAGCAGCTTGGGTGGACAGGGGGTTGGAGAGACCCAGTACTTC,TRBV5-1,TRBD1,-,TRBJ2-5
CASSQTVSGLRSVNEQFF,TGTGCCAGCAGCCAAACGGTCTCGGGACTAAGGTCGGTTAATGAGCAGTTCTTC,TRBV14,TRBD2,-,TRBJ2-1
CASSTSGATTNEKLFF,TGTGCCAGCAGTACCTCGGGGGCCACAACTAATGAAAAACTGTTTTTT,TRBV6-8,-,once,TRBJ1-4
CASRVYNQPQHF,TGTGCCAGCCGAGTATACAATCAGCCCCAGCATTTT,TRBV28,-,-,TRBJ1-5
CASSIEAGYEQYF,TGTGCCAGTAGTATAGAGGCCGGCTACGAGCAGTACTTC,TRBV19,-,-,TRBJ2-7
CAWSVNRAGNTIYF,TGTGCCTGGAGTGTAAACAGGGCTGGAAACACCATATATTTT,TRBV30,-,once,TRBJ1-3
CASSQDGTEPPLHF,TGTGCCAGCAGCCAAGATGGGACGGAGCCGCCCCTCCACTTT,TRBV14,-,-,TRBJ1-6
CATSREGQGSGELFF,TGTGCCACCAGCAGAGAGGGACAGGGGTCCGGGGAGCTGTTTTTT,TRBV15,TRBD1,-,TRBJ2-2
CASRPSSYNSPLHF,TGTGCCAGCAGGCCGAGCTCCTATAATTCACCCCTCCACTTT,TRBV6-8,-,few,TRBJ1-6
CASSIRSSGTGVPQPQHF,TGTGCCAGTAGTATCCGAAGTTCGGGGACAGGGGTGCCTCAGCCCCAGCATTTT,TRBV19,TRBD1,-,TRBJ1-5
CASSMDALGNSPLHF,TGTGCCAGCAGCATGGACGCCCTCGGGAATTCACCCCTCCACTTT,TRBV6-8,-,-,TRBJ1-6
CASSPGGYGYTF,TGTGCCAGCTCCCCAGGGGGCTATGGCTACACCTTC,TRBV18,TRBD1,-,TRBJ1-2
CASSPLAGGPTDTQYF,TGTGCCAGTAGTCCTCTAGCCGGAGGCCCCACAGATACGCAGTATTTT,TRBV19,-,-,TRBJ2-3
CSVGRGSSYNEQFF,TGCAGCGTTGGTAGGGGGAGCTCCTACAATGAGCAGTTCTTC,TRBV29-1,-,-,TRBJ2-1